This T cell receptor beta chain is drawn from a study of blood T cell repertoires in COVID-19. Study processing details: Reference gene primer amplification yielded estimated nucleated cell counts. Some clones are missing from TCRdb's copy, which holds only in-frame ones; the method was immunoSEQ multiplex PCR. V, J and clone size reflect that table, while D and trimming were determined from the DNA. The profile covers approximately 36,000 clones, with about 88% appearing a single time and approximately 2% taken by the ten largest. To note about this clone: Other DNA sequences from this sample encode an identical CDR3 as well.

V lost 4 bases, J lost 2 bases, and 3 bases stayed unmatched. The CDR3 runs 15 residues. Germline V gene data show CDR1 as SNHLY and CDR2 as FYNNEI. This clonotype originated in a human donor in a cohort sampled during active COVID-19. Sequenced input: peripheral blood. This sequence joins TRBV2 and TRBJ1-5, with 9 bases that match TRBD1. The DNA of the CDR3 is TGTGCCAGCAGTGGGGGACAGGGTCGCAATCAGCCCCAGCATTTT. Protein sequence: CASSGGQGRNQPQHF.